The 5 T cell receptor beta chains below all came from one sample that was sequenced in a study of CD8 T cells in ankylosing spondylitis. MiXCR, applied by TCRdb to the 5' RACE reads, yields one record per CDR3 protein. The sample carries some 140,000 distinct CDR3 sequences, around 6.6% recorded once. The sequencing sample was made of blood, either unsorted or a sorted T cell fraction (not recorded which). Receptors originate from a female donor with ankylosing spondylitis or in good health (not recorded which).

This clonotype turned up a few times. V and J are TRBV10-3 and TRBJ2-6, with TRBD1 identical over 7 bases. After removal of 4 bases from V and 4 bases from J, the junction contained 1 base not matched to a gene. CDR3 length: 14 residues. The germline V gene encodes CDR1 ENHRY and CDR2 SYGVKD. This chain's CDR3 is CAISGGQGANVLTF. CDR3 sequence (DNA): TGTGCCATCAGTGGGGGACAGGGGGCCAACGTCCTGACTTTC.

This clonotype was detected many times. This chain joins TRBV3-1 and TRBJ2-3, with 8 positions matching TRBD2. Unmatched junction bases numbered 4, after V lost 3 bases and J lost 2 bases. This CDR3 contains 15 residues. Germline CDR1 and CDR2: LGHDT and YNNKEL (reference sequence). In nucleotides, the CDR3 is TGTGCCAGCAGCCATTCGACTAGCGCCACAGATACGCAGTATTTT. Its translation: CASSHSTSATDTQYF.

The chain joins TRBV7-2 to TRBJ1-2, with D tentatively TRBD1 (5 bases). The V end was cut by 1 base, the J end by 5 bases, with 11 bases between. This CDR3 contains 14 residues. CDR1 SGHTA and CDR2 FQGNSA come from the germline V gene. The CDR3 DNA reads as TGTGCCAGCAGCTTAGAGGGCAGGGTGTATGGCTACACCTTC. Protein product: CASSLEGRVYGYTF. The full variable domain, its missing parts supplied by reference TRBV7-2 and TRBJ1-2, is GAGVSQSPSNKVTEKGKDVELRCDPISGHTALYWYRQSLGQGLEFLIYFQGNSAPDKSGLPSDRFSAERTGGSVSTLTIQRTQQEDSAVYLCASSLEGRVYGYTFGSGTRLTVV.

CDR3: CSVVVGSSYGYTF. DNA for the CDR3: TGCAGCGTTGTTGTGGGCTCGAGCTATGGCTACACCTTC. This chain links TRBV29-1 with TRBJ1-2; the D is unclear. V was cut by 4 bases and J by 4 bases, with 13 bases left in between. CDR1 and CDR2 (germline): SQVTM, ANQGSEA. CDR3 length: 13 residues. Together with reference TRBV29-1 and TRBJ1-2, the CDR3 gives the full variable domain: SAVISQKPSRDICQRGTSLTIQCQVDSQVTMMFWYRQQPGQSLTLIATANQGSEATYESGFVIDKFPISRPNLTFSTLTVSNMSPEDSSIYLCSVVVGSSYGYTFGSGTRLTVV.

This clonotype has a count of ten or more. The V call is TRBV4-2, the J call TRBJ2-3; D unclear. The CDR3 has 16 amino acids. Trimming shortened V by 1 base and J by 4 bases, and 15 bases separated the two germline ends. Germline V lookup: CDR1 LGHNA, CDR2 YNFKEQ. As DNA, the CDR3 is TGTGCCAGCAGCCAAGTATCCCCGGCCGATGCAGATACGCAGTATTTT. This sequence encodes CASSQVSPADADTQYF.